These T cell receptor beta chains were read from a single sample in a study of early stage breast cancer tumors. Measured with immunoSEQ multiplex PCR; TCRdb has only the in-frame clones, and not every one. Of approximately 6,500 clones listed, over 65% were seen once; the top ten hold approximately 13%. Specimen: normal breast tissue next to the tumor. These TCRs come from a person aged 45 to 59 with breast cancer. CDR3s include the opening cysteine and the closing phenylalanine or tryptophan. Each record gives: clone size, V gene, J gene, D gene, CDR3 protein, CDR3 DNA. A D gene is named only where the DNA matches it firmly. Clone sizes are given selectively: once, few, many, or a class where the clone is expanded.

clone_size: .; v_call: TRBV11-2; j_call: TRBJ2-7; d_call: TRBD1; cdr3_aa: CASSLDRGPWGEQYF; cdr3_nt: TGTGCCAGCAGCTTAGACAGGGGGCCCTGGGGCGAGCAGTACTTC
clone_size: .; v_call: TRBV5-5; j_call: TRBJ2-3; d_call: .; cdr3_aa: CASSPDYLTDTQYF; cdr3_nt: TGTGCCAGCAGCCCGGACTACCTCACAGATACGCAGTATTTT
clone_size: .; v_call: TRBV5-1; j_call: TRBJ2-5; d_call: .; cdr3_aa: CASSLGDGWTQYF; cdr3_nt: TGCGCCAGCAGCTTGGGGGACGGCTGGACCCAGTACTTC
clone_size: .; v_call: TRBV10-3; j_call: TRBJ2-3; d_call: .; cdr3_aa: CAISESRENTQYF; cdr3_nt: TGTGCCATCAGTGAGTCGCGTGAAAATACGCAGTATTTT
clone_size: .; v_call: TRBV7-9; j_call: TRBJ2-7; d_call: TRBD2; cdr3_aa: CASSSGLAVYEQYF; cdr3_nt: TGTGCCAGCAGCTCGGGACTAGCGGTCTACGAGCAGTACTTC
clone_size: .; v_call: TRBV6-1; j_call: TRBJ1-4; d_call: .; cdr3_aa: CASTQEPNEKLFF; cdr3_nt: TGTGCCAGCACTCAAGAGCCTAATGAAAAACTGTTTTTT
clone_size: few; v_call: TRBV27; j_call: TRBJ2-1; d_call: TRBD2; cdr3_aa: CASSLRPPGLGGYNEQFF; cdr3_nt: TGTGCCAGCAGTTTAAGACCTCCGGGACTAGGGGGGTACAATGAGCAGTTCTTC
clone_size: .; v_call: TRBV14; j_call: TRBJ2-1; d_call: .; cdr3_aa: CASSLGAGGTADEQFF; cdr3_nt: TGTGCCAGCAGCCTGGGTGCGGGCGGGACCGCCGATGAGCAGTTCTTC
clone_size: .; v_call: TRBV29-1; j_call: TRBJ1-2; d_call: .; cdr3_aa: CSVEKGLTNYGYTF; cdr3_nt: TGCAGCGTTGAAAAGGGGCTTACTAACTATGGCTACACCTTC
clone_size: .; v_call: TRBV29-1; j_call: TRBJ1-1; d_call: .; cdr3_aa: CSVVGWASEAFF; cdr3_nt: TGCAGCGTTGTGGGTTGGGCCTCCGAAGCTTTCTTT
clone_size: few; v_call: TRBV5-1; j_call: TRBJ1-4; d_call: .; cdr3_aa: CASRDTLATNEKLFF; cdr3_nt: TGCGCCAGCAGGGATACCCTTGCAACTAATGAAAAACTGTTTTTT
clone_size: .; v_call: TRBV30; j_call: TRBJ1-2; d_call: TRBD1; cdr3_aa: CAWRLPQGGINYGYTF; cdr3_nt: TGTGCCTGGAGGCTCCCTCAGGGGGGCATCAACTATGGCTACACCTTC
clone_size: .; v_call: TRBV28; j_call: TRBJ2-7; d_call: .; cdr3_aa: CASSAGQPYEQYF; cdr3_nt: TGTGCCAGCAGCGCCGGACAGCCCTACGAGCAGTACTTC
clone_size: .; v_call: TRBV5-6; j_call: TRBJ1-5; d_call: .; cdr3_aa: CASSVGLTFNQPQHF; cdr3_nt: TGTGCCAGCAGCGTCGGACTGACCTTCAATCAGCCCCAGCATTTT
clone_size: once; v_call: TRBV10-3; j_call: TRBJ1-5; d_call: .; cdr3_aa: CAISDRTEYQPQHF; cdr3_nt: TGTGCCATCAGTGACCGGACAGAGTATCAGCCCCAGCATTTT
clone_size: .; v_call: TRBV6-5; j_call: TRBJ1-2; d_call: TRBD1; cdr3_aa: CASSYSGTGPGYTF; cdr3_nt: TGTGCCAGCAGTTACTCCGGGACAGGGCCTGGCTACACCTTC
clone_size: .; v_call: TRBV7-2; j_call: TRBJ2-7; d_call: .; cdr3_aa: CASSEKYEQYF; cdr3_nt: TGTGCCAGCAGCGAAAAGTACGAGCAGTACTTC
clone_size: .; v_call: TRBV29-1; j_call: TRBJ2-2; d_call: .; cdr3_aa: CSVETGPDSGGELFF; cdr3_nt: TGCAGCGTTGAAACGGGCCCGGACTCTGGCGGGGAGCTGTTTTTT
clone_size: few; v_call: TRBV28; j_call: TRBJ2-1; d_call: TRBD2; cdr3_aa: CASSSALAGEDNEQFF; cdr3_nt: TGTGCCAGCAGTTCAGCCTTAGCGGGAGAGGACAATGAGCAGTTCTTC
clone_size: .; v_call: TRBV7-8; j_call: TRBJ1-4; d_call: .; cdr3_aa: CASSPTWQTNEKLFF; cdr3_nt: TGTGCCAGCAGCCCGACATGGCAGACTAATGAAAAACTGTTTTTT
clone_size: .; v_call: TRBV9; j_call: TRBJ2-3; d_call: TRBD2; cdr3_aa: CASSVAGGSPRQYF; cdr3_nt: TGTGCCAGCAGCGTAGCGGGAGGGTCACCAAGGCAGTATTTT
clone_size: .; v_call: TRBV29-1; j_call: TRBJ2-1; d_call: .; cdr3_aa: CSVVSNEQFF; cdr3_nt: TGCAGCGTTGTCAGCAATGAGCAGTTCTTC
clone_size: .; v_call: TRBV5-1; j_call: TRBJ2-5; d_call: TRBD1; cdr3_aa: CASSVGDSRQETQYF; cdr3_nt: TGCGCCAGCAGCGTTGGGGACAGCCGTCAAGAGACCCAGTACTTC
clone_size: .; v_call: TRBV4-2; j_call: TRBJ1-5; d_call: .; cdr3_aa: CASSQDRAGVAPQHF; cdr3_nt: TGTGCCAGCAGCCAAGATCGGGCAGGGGTTGCGCCCCAGCATTTT
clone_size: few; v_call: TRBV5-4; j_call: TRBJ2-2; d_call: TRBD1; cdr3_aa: CASTPGQGRNTGELFF; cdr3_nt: TGTGCCAGCACCCCAGGACAGGGTAGGAACACCGGGGAGCTGTTTTTT
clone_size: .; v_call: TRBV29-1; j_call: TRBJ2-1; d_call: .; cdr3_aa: CSVTARTYNEQFF; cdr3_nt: TGCAGCGTTACTGCGAGGACCTACAATGAGCAGTTCTTC
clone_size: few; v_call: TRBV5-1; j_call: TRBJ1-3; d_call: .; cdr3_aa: CASSETGWDGNTIYF; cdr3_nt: TGCGCCAGCAGCGAAACAGGGTGGGACGGAAACACCATATATTTT
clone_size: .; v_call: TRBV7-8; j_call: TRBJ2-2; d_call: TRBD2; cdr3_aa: CASSPRTSGWNTGELFF; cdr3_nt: TGTGCCAGCAGCCCCCGGACTAGCGGCTGGAACACCGGGGAGCTGTTTTTT
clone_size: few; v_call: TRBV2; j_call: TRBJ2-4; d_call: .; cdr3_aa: CASSEVRGGRTAKNIQYF; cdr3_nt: TGTGCCAGCAGTGAAGTCAGGGGAGGCAGGACGGCCAAAAACATTCAGTACTTC
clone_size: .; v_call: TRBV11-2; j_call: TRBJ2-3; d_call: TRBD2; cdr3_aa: CASSFFLKTSGKWGDTQYF; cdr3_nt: TGTGCCAGCAGCTTTTTCCTCAAAACTAGCGGGAAATGGGGAGATACGCAGTATTTT
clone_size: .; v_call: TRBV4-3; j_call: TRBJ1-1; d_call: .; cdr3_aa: CASSHTNRVNTEAFF; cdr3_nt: TGCGCCAGCAGCCATACCAACAGGGTAAACACTGAAGCTTTCTTT
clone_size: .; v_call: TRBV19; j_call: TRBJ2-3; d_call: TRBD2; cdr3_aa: CASSPSGRGSDTQYF; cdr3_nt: TGTGCCAGTAGTCCTAGCGGGAGGGGATCAGATACGCAGTATTTT
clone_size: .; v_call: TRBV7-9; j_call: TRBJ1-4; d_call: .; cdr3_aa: CASSFQNANEKLFF; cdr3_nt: TGTGCCAGCAGCTTCCAGAACGCTAATGAAAAACTGTTTTTT
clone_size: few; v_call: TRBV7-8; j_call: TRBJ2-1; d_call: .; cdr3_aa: CASSLRWGLNNEQFF; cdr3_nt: TGTGCCAGCAGCTTACGATGGGGCCTCAACAATGAGCAGTTCTTC
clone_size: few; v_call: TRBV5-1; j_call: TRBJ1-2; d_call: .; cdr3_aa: CASSVDLNYGYTF; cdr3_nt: TGCGCCAGCAGCGTCGATCTCAACTATGGCTACACCTTC
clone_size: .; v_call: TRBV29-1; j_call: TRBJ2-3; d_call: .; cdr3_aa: CSVVGQAPADTQYF; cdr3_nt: TGCAGCGTTGTAGGTCAGGCCCCGGCAGATACGCAGTATTTT
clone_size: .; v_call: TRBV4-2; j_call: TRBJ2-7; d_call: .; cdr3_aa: CASSLKLTGGEQYF; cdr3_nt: TGTGCCAGCAGCTTGAAGTTAACCGGCGGAGAGCAGTACTTC
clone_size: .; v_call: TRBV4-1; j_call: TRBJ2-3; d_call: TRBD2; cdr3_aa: CASSQGVAGNTDTQYF; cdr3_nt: TGCGCCAGCAGCCAGGGAGTAGCGGGAAACACAGATACGCAGTATTTT
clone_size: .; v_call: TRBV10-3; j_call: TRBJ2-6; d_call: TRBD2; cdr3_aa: CAISESGGYSGANVLTF; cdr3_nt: TGTGCCATCAGTGAGTCGGGGGGGTACTCTGGGGCCAACGTCCTGACTTTC
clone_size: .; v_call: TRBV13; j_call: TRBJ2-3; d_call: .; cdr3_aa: CASSGAGADTQYF; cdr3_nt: TGTGCCAGCTCAGGGGCGGGAGCAGATACGCAGTATTTT
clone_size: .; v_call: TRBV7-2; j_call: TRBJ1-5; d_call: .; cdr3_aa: CASSPGIDGPAWYQPQHF; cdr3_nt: TGTGCCAGCAGCCCGGGGATTGATGGCCCTGCATGGTATCAGCCCCAGCATTTT
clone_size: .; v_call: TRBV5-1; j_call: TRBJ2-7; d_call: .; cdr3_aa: CASSVNRAHEQYF; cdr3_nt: TGCGCCAGCAGCGTAAACAGGGCCCACGAGCAGTACTTC
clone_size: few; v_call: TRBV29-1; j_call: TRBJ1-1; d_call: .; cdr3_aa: CSAISRGGSSNTEAFF; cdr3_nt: TGCAGCGCCATAAGTCGTGGGGGTTCTTCGAACACTGAAGCTTTCTTT
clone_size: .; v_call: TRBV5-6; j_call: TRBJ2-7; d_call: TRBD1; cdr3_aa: CASSWQGDRGHREQYF; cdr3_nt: TGTGCCAGCAGCTGGCAGGGTGACAGGGGGCACCGCGAGCAGTACTTC
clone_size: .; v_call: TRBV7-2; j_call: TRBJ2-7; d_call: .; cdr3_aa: CASSLGQVGGQYF; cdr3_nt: TGTGCCAGCAGCTTAGGTCAGGTAGGGGGGCAGTACTTC
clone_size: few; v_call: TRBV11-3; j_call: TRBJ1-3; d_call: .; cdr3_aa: CASSSGQSTGNTIYF; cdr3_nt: TGTGCCAGCAGCTCCGGACAGTCTACTGGAAACACCATATATTTT
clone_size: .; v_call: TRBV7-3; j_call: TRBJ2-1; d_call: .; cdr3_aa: CASSIQRSNEQFF; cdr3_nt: TGTGCCAGCAGCATCCAAAGGTCCAATGAGCAGTTCTTC
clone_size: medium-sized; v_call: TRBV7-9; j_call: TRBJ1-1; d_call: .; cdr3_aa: CASESGMNTEAFF; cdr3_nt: TGTGCCAGCGAATCGGGGATGAACACTGAAGCTTTCTTT
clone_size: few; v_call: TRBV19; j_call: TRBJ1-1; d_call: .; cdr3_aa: CASSHRAVRSTEAFF; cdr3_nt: TGTGCCAGTAGCCACAGGGCTGTGAGGAGCACTGAAGCTTTCTTT
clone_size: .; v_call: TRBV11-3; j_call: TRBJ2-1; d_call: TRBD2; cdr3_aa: CASSRGTSGEQFF; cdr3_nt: TGTGCCAGCAGCCGAGGGACTAGCGGTGAGCAGTTCTTC
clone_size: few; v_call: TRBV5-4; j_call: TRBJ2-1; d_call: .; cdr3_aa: CASSLRRGLSYNEQFF; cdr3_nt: TGTGCCAGCAGCTTGAGGCGGGGGCTTTCCTACAATGAGCAGTTCTTC
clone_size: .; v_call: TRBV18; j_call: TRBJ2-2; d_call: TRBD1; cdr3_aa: CASSRGTGGLTGELFF; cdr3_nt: TGTGCCAGCTCACGGGGGACAGGGGGCCTCACCGGGGAGCTGTTTTTT
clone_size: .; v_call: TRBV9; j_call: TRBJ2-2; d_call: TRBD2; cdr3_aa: CASSSTLAGAGPGELFF; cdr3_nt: TGTGCCAGCAGCAGTACATTAGCGGGGGCGGGCCCCGGGGAGCTGTTTTTT
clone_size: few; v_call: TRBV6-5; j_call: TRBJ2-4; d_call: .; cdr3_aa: CASSYEGTGIQYF; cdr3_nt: TGTGCCAGCAGTTACGAAGGAACGGGCATTCAGTACTTC
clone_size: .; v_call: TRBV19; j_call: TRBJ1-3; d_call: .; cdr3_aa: CASRRGSSGNTIYF; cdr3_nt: TGTGCCAGTAGACGGGGTTCCTCTGGAAACACCATATATTTT
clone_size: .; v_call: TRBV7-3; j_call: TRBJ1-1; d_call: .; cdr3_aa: CASSLMIDTEAFF; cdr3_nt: TGTGCCAGCAGCTTAATGATAGACACTGAAGCTTTCTTT
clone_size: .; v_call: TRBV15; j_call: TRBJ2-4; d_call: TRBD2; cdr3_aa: CATSRDYRGGDIQYF; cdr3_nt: TGTGCCACCAGCAGAGATTATCGGGGGGGGGACATTCAGTACTTC
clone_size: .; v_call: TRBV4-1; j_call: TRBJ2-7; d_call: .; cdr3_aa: CASSQGELAREQYF; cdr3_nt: TGCGCCAGCAGCCAGGGGGAGCTAGCCCGCGAGCAGTACTTC
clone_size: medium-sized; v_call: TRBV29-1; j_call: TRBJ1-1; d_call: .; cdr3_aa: CSVEALNNGPNTEAFF; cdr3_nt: TGCAGCGTTGAAGCTCTAAACAACGGGCCGAACACTGAAGCTTTCTTT